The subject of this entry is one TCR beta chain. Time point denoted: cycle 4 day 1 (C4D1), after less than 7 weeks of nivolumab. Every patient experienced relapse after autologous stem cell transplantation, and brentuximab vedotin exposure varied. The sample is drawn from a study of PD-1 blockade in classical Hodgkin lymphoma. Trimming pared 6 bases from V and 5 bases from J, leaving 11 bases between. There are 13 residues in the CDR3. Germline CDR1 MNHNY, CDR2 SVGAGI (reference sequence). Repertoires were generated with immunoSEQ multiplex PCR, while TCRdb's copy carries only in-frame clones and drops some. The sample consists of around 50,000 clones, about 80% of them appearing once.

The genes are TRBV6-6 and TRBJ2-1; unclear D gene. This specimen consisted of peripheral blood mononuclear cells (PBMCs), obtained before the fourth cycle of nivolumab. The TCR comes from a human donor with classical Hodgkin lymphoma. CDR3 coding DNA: TGTGCCAGCAGGCAGAACCGGGACAATGAGCAGTTCTTC. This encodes CASRQNRDNEQFF.